The 10 T cell receptor beta chains reported below all come from one sample, sequenced in a study of blood T cell repertoires in COVID-19. The table came from immunoSEQ multiplex PCR; TCRdb's copy has only in-frame clones and leaves some out. The sample contains tens of thousands of clones, around 87% of which appear only once. The sequenced sample was peripheral blood. The receptors shown here come from a human donor in a cohort sampled during active COVID-19.

This clone was seen only once. The V and J genes are TRBV4-1 and TRBJ1-1, with D unresolved. The CDR3 spans 13 residues. CDR1 is MGHRA, CDR2 YSYEKL, per germline. Trimming shortened V by 3 bases and J by 1 base, and 6 bases separated the two germline ends. This CDR3 reads CASSHGGNTEAFF. The CDR3 bases are TGCGCCAGCAGCCACGGAGGGAACACTGAAGCTTTCTTT.

The chain carries TRBV19 and TRBJ2-6, with TRBD1 matching 10 bases. Germline V lookup: CDR1 LNHDA, CDR2 SQIVND (reference sequence). The CDR3 runs 17 residues. Losses at the gene ends were 6 bases for V and 1 base for J; bases not matched to a gene: 6. The CDR3 DNA is TGTGCCAGTAGGGGACAGGGGACCGGATCTGGGGCCAACGTCCTGACTTTC. Translated, it gives CASRGQGTGSGANVLTF. Variable domain in full (rest from reference TRBV19 and TRBJ2-6): DGGITQSPKYLFRKEGQNVTLSCEQNLNHDAMYWYRQDPGQGLRLIYYSQIVNDFQKGDIAEGYSVSREKKESFPLTVTSAQKNPTAFYLCASRGQGTGSGANVLTFGAGSRLTVL.

This clone was seen a few times. The J gene is TRBJ1-3, the V gene TRBV4-1; 7 bases line up with TRBD1. J gave up 5 bases and V 1 base, and 5 bases lay outside the gene matches. This CDR3 comprises 15 residues. Germline lookup yields CDR1 MGHRA and CDR2 YSYEKL. The CDR3 sequence: CASSQGDRRRNTIYF. DNA of the CDR3: TGCGCCAGCAGCCAAGGGGACAGAAGGAGAAACACCATATATTTT.

The chain carries TRBV10-3 and TRBJ1-1; 9 bases agree with TRBD1. Germline V gene sequence: CDR1 ENHRY, CDR2 SYGVKD. The J segment lost 5 bases and the V segment lost 5 bases, leaving 6 bases of the junction unmatched. The CDR3 extends over 14 amino acids. CDR3 protein: CAISPGQGPTEAFF. The CDR3 DNA reads TGTGCCATCAGTCCAGGACAGGGGCCTACTGAAGCTTTCTTT.

This clone occurred once. The rearrangement joins TRBV12-3 or TRBV12-4 to TRBJ2-5, with 8 bases aligning to TRBD1. The J segment lost 2 bases and the V segment lost 6 bases, leaving 2 bases of the junction unmatched. The CDR3 has 13 residues. The CDR3: CASSRTGQETQYF. For the CDR3, the DNA is TGTGCCAGCAGCCGGACAGGGCAAGAGACCCAGTACTTC.

This chain connects TRBV5-6 to TRBJ1-2, with D maybe TRBD1 (6 bases). CDR3 length equals 12 residues. Germline V gene lookup returns CDR1 SGHDT and CDR2 YYEEEE. V dropped 6 bases and J dropped 8 bases, with 14 bases sitting between them. The DNA for the CDR3 is TGTGCCAGCACCCTACAGGGTAACGGCTACACCTTC. This gives the protein CASTLQGNGYTF.

The chain combines TRBV5-8 with TRBJ2-1, with 8 bases lining up with TRBD1. Unmatched junction bases numbered 9, after V lost 5 bases and J lost 8 bases. CDR3 length: 14 residues. In germline, CDR1 is SGHTS, CDR2 YDEGEE. In DNA form, the CDR3 reads TGTGCCAGCAGTTCGGGACAGGTAATGGATGAGCAGTTCTTC. Translated: CASSSGQVMDEQFF. The entire variable domain, with the rest obtained from reference TRBV5-8 and TRBJ2-1, is as follows: EAGVTQSPTHLIKTRGQQATLRCSPISGHTSVYWYQQALGLGLQFLLWYDEGEERNRGNFPPRFSGRQFPNYSSELNVNALELEDSALYLCASSSGQVMDEQFFGPGTRLTVL.

V gene TRBV6-6 combines with J gene TRBJ2-3; tentative D call: TRBD2 (6 bases). Germline CDR1 MNHNY, CDR2 SVGAGI (reference sequence). Trimming removed 2 bases from V and 2 bases from J, with 11 bases in between. The length of the CDR3 is 15 residues. The CDR3 sequence is CASSYGGVATDTQYF. In nucleotides, the CDR3 is TGTGCCAGCAGTTACGGCGGGGTCGCCACAGATACGCAGTATTTT.

The V and J genes are TRBV11-2 and TRBJ1-1; possible D gene TRBD1, 5 bases. CDR1 is SGHAT, CDR2 FQNNGV, per germline. This CDR3 region has 14 residues. V was pared by 5 bases and J by 1 base, with 11 bases between. CDR3 protein: CASSPLTENTEAFF. CDR3 nucleotides: TGTGCCAGCAGCCCACTGACAGAGAACACTGAAGCTTTCTTT.

The chain carries TRBV7-3 and TRBJ2-1, with D tentatively TRBD1 (7 bases). The CDR3 has 14 residues. Looked up from germline, CDR1 is SGHTA and CDR2 is FQGTGA. Trimming cost V 5 bases and J 5 bases, with 13 bases left between them. In DNA, the CDR3 is TGTGCCAGCAGCGACCTCAGGGGGGACAATGAGCAGTTCTTC. It encodes CASSDLRGDNEQFF. The full variable domain, in which reference TRBV7-3 and TRBJ2-1 provide the parts outside the CDR3, is GAGVSQTPSNKVTEKGKYVELRCDPISGHTALYWYRQSLGQGPEFLIYFQGTGAADDSGLPNDRFFAVRPEGSVSTLKIQRTERGDSAVYLCASSDLRGDNEQFFGPGTRLTVL.